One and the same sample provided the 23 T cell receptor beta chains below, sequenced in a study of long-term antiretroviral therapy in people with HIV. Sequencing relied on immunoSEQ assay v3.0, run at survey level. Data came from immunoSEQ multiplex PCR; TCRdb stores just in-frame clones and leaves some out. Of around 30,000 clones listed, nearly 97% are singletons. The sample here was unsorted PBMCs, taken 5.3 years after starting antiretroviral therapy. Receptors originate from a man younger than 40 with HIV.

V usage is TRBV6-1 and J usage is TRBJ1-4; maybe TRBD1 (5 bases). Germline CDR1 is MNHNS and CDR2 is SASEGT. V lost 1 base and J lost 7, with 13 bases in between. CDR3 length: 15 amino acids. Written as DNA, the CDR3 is TGTGCCAGCAGTGAAGGCCGTCAGGGAAGTGAAAAACTGTTTTTT. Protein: CASSEGRQGSEKLFF.

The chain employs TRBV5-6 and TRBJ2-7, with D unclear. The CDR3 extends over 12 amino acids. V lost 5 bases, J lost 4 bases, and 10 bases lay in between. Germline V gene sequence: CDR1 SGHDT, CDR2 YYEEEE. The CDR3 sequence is CASSLPGYEQYF. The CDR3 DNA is TGTGCCAGCAGTTTGCCCGGTTACGAGCAGTACTTC.

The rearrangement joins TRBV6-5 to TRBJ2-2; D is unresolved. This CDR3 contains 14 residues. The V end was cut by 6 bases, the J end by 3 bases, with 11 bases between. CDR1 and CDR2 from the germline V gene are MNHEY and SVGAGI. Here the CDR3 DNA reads TGTGCCAGCAGCCCCGGGTTGTACACCGGGGAGCTGTTTTTT. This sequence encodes CASSPGLYTGELFF.

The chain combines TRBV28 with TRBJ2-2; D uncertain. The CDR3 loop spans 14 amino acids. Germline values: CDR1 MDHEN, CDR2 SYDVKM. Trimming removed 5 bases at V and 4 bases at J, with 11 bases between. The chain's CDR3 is CASSLLDSTGELFF. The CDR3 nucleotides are TGTGCCAGCAGTCTCCTGGATTCCACCGGGGAGCTGTTTTTT.

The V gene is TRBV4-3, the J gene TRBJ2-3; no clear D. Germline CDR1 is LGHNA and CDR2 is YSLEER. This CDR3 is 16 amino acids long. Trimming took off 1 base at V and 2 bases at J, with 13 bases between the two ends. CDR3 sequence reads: CASSQGEASVTDTQYF. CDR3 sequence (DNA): TGCGCCAGCAGCCAAGGTGAAGCGTCGGTCACAGATACGCAGTATTTT.

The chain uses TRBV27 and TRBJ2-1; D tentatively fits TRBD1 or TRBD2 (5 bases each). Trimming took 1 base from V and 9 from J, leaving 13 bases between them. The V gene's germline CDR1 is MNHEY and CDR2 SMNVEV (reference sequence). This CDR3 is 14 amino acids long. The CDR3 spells CASSLFSRGSEQFF. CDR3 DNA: TGTGCCAGCAGTTTATTTTCTCGGGGCTCTGAGCAGTTCTTC.

The CDR3 loop reads CAINRDSNEKLFF. CDR3 nucleotide sequence: TGTGCCATAAACCGGGACAGTAATGAAAAACTGTTTTTT. V gene TRBV6-1 combines with J gene TRBJ1-4, with TRBD1 matching over 7 bases. Germline loops: CDR1 MNHNS, CDR2 SASEGT. The CDR3 covers 13 residues. V lost 10 bases and J lost 4; bases outside the gene matches: 6.

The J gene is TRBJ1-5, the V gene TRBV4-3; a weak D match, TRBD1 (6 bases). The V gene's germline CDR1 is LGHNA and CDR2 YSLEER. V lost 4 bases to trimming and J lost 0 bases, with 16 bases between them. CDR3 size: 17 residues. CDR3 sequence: CASSPSRGASSNQPQHF. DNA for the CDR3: TGCGCCAGCAGCCCCAGTCGGGGGGCATCTAGCAATCAGCCCCAGCATTTT.

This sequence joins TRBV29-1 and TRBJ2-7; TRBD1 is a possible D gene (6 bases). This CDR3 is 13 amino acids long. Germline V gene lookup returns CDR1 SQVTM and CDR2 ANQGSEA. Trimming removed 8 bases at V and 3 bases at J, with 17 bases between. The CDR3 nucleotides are TGCAGCCCAGACCGGGACACCTACTACGAGCAGTACTTC. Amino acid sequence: CSPDRDTYYEQYF.

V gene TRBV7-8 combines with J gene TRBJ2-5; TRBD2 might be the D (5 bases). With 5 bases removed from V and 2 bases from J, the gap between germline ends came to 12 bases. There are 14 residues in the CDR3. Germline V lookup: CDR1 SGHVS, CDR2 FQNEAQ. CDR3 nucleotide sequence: TGTGCCAGCAGCGACGGGATCCCACAAGAGACCCAGTACTTC. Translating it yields CASSDGIPQETQYF.

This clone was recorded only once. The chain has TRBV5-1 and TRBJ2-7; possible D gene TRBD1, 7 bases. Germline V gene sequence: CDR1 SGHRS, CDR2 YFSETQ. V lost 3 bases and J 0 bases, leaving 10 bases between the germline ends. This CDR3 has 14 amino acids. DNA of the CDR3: TGCGCCAGCAGCTGGGGGGACAGCTCCTACGAGCAGTACTTC. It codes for CASSWGDSSYEQYF.

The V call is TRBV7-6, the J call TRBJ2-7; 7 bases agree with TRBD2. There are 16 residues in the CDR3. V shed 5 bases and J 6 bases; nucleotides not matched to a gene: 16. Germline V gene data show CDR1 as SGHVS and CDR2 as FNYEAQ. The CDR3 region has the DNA TGTGCCAGCAGCCGGCCGGCGGGAGAGCTCGCGAGCGAGCAGTACTTC. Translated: CASSRPAGELASEQYF.

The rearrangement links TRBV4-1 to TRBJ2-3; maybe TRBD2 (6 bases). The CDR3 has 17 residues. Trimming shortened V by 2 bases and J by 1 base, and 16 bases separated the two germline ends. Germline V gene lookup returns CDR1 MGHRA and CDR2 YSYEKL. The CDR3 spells CASSQQLAPPGTDTQYF. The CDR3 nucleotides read TGCGCCAGCAGCCAACAACTAGCTCCTCCAGGCACAGATACGCAGTATTTT.

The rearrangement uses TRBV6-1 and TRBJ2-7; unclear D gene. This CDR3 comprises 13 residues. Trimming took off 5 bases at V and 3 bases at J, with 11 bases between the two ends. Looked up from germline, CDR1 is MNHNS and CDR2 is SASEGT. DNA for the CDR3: TGTGCCAGCAGTTCCGGACCCCGCTACGAGCAGTACTTC. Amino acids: CASSSGPRYEQYF.

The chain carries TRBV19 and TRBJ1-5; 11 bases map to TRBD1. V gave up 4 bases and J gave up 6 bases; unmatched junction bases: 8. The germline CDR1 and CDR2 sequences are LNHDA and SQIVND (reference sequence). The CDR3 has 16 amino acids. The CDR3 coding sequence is TGTGCCAGTAGTACAACCGGGACAGGGGGTTTTCAGCCCCAGCATTTT. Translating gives CASSTTGTGGFQPQHF.

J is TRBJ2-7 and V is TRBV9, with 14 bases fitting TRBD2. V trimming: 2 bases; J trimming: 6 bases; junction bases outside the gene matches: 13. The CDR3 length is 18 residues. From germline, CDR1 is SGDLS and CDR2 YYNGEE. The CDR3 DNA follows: TGTGCCAGCAGCGTTGACCCCGGGACTAGCGGGGGTAAAGGCGAGCAGTACTTC. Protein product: CASSVDPGTSGGKGEQYF.

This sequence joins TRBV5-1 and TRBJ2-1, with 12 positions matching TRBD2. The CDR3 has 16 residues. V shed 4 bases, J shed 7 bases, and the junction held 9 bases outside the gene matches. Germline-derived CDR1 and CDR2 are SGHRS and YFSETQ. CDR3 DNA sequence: TGCGCCAGCAGCGTGGGACTAGCGGGTATCATGAATGAGCAGTTCTTC. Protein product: CASSVGLAGIMNEQFF.

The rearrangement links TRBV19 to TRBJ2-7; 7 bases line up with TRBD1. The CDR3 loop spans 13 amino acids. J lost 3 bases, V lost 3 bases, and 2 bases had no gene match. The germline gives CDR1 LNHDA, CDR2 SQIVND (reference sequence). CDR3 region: CASSMTGLYEQYF. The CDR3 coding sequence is TGTGCCAGTAGTATGACAGGGCTCTACGAGCAGTACTTC.

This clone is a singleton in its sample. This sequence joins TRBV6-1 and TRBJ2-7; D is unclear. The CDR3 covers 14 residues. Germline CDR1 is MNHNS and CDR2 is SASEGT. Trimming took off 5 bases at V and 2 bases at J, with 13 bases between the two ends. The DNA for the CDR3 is TGTGCCAGCAGTTTTGCACTCACGGCCTACGAGCAGTACTTC. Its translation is CASSFALTAYEQYF.

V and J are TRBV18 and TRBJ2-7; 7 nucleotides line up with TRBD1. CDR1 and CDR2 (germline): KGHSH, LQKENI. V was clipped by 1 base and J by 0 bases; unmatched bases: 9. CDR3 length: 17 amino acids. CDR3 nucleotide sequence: TGTGCCAGCTCACCACGTCCCGGAACAGGGGCCTCCTACGAGCAGTACTTC. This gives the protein CASSPRPGTGASYEQYF.

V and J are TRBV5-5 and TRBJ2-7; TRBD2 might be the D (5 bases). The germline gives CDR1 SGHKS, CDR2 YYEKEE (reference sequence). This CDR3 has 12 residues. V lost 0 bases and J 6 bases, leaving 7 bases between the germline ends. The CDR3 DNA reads TGTGCCAGCAGCTTGGGACTAATCGAGCAGTACTTC. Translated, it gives CASSLGLIEQYF.

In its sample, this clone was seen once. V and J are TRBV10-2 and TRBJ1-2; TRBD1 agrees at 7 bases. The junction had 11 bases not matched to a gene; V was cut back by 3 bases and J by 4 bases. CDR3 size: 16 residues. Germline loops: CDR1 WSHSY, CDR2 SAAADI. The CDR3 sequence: CASSDQGQQKSYGYTF. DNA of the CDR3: TGCGCCAGCAGTGACCAGGGACAGCAAAAGTCCTATGGCTACACCTTC.

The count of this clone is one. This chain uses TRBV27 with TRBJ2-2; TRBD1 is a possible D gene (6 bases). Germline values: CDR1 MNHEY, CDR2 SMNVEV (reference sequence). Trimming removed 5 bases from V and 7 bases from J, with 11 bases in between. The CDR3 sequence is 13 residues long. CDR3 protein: CASSPTGHGELFF. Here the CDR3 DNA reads TGTGCCAGCAGTCCTACAGGGCACGGGGAGCTGTTTTTT.